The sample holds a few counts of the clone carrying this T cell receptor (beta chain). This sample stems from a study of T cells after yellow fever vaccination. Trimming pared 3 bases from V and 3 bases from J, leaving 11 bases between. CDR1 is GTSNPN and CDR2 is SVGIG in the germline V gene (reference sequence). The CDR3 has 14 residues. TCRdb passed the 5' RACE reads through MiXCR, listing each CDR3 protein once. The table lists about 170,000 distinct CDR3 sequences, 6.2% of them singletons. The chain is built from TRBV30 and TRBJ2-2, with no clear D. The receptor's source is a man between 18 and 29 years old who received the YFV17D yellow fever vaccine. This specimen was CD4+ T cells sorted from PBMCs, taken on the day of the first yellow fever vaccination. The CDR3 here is CAWRRQSHTGELFF. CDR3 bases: TGTGCCTGGAGGAGGCAGAGTCACACCGGGGAGCTGTTTTTT. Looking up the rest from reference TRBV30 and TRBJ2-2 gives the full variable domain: SQTIHQWPATLVQPVGSPLSLECTVEGTSNPNLYWYRQAAGRGLQLLFYSVGIGQISSEVPQNLSASRPQDRQFILSSKKLLLSDSGFYLCAWRRQSHTGELFFGEGSRLTVL.